The 13 T cell receptor beta chains reported below all come from one sample, sequenced in a study of CD8 T cells in ankylosing spondylitis. Study findings and constraints: It appeared that ankylosing spondylitis blood was characterized by a TCR beta motif of under ten highly homologous variants.

TCRdb re-derived calls from the 5' RACE reads in MiXCR, one entry per CDR3 protein. The sample lists 400,000 to 450,000 distinct CDR3 sequences; roughly a sixth were seen once. The antigens of these receptors remain unknown. Specimen: blood, either unsorted or a sorted T cell fraction (not recorded which). These receptors came from a male donor with ankylosing spondylitis.

The chain couples TRBV7-9 to TRBJ1-5, with D perhaps TRBD1 (5 bases). The CDR3 consists of 15 residues. Germline assignment: CDR1 SEHNR and CDR2 FQNEAQ (reference sequence). With 1 base removed from V and 3 bases from J, the gap between germline ends came to 10 bases. The CDR3 region is CASSLDPGPNQPQHF. In DNA, the CDR3 is TGTGCCAGCAGCTTAGATCCGGGGCCCAATCAGCCCCAGCATTTT.

V and J are TRBV28 and TRBJ2-7, with 9 positions matching TRBD1. The V segment lost 5 bases and the J segment 4 bases; nucleotides outside the gene matches: 9. Per germline, CDR1 MDHEN and CDR2 SYDVKM. The CDR3 consists of 15 residues. The CDR3 here is CASSPAGTGFYEQYF. For the CDR3, the DNA is TGTGCCAGCAGTCCAGCCGGGACAGGGTTTTACGAGCAGTACTTC. The variable domain in full, completed from reference TRBV28 and TRBJ2-7, reads DVKVTQSSRYLVKRTGEKVFLECVQDMDHENMFWYRQDPGLGLRLIYFSYDVKMKEKGDIPEGYSVSREKKERFSLILESASTNQTSMYLCASSPAGTGFYEQYFGPGTRLTVT.

This chain joins TRBV10-2 and TRBJ2-2, with TRBD1 matching 7 bases. This CDR3 contains 15 residues. Germline V gives CDR1 WSHSY, CDR2 SAAADI. V was clipped by 4 bases and J by 3 bases; unmatched bases: 5. CDR3 protein: CASSVTGSYTGELFF. The DNA for the CDR3 is TGCGCCAGCAGTGTGACAGGGAGTTACACCGGGGAGCTGTTTTTT.

This clonotype has more than one count but fewer than ten. This chain links TRBV14 with TRBJ2-7, with unresolved D. This CDR3 has 11 residues. V lost 1 base and J 9 bases, leaving 7 bases between the germline ends. CDR1 and CDR2 from the germline V gene are SGHDN and FVKESK. CDR3 DNA: TGTGCCAGCAGCCAAGGGTTGCGGCAGTACTTC. Translation gives CASSQGLRQYF.

The rearrangement links TRBV7-9 to TRBJ1-1; the D is unclear. Germline CDR1 is SEHNR and CDR2 is FQNEAQ (reference sequence). The CDR3 runs to 15 residues. Trimming shortened V by 1 base and J by 0 bases, and 9 bases separated the two germline ends. CDR3 amino acids: CASSLEGNLNTEAFF. For the CDR3, the DNA is TGTGCCAGCAGCTTAGAGGGAAATCTGAACACTGAAGCTTTCTTT.

The table lists this clonotype with a few counts. V usage is TRBV6-5 and J usage is TRBJ2-2; D gene ambiguous. CDR3 length: 12 amino acids. Germline CDR1 MNHEY, CDR2 SVGAGI. The V and J ends lost 6 bases and 1 base respectively, with 3 bases between them. For the CDR3, the DNA is TGTGCCAGCAGCAAGAACACCGGGGAGCTGTTTTTT. Translation gives CASSKNTGELFF.

This clonotype was detected only a few times. This chain's CDR3 is CASSYSGGGSSYNEQFF. The CDR3 DNA reads TGTGCCAGCAGTTACTCAGGGGGAGGAAGCTCCTACAATGAGCAGTTCTTC. The chain uses TRBV6-5 and TRBJ2-1; D may correspond to TRBD1 or TRBD2 (6 bases each). CDR1 is MNHEY and CDR2 is SVGAGI in the germline V gene. Trimming shortened V by 0 bases and J by 0 bases, and 12 bases separated the two germline ends. The CDR3 runs to 17 residues.

A single count supports this clonotype. The chain joins TRBV20-1 to TRBJ2-7; D possibly matches TRBD1 or TRBD2 (5 bases each). Trimming pared 2 bases from V and 2 bases from J, leaving 10 bases between. This CDR3 has 13 amino acids. From germline, CDR1 is DFQATT and CDR2 SNEGSKA (reference sequence). CDR3 loop: CSARPGPTYEQYF. The CDR3 DNA is TGCAGTGCTAGACCGGGACCAACCTACGAGCAGTACTTC.

This clonotype came up a few times. The genes are TRBV11-2 and TRBJ2-1, with 8 bases matching TRBD2. The germline V gene encodes CDR1 SGHAT and CDR2 FQNNGV. V trimming: 4 bases; J trimming: 8 bases; junction bases outside the gene matches: 13. This CDR3 comprises 16 residues. The DNA for the CDR3 is TGTGCCAGCAGCTCGGCTCGGGGGGGCTCTGTTCATGAGCAGTTCTTC. It is translated as CASSSARGGSVHEQFF. The full variable domain, completed using reference TRBV11-2 and TRBJ2-1, is EAGVAQSPRYKIIEKRQSVAFWCNPISGHATLYWYQQILGQGPKLLIQFQNNGVVDDSQLPKDRFSAERLKGVDSTLKIQPAKLEDSAVYLCASSSARGGSVHEQFFGPGTRLTVL.

J is TRBJ2-7 and V is TRBV12-3 or TRBV12-4; no clear D. V lost 6 bases, J lost 12 bases, and 21 bases lay in between. The CDR3 totals 13 residues. The CDR3 DNA follows: TGTGCCAGCAGCCCTACGTCCTCTCGGGTGTGGTACTTC. Its protein product is CASSPTSSRVWYF.

V usage is TRBV28 and J usage is TRBJ2-2; the D gene is possibly TRBD1 (7 bases). The CDR3 runs 13 residues. Germline V gene lookup returns CDR1 MDHEN and CDR2 SYDVKM. CDR3 sequence (DNA): TGTGCGGAGGGGGACAGGAACACCGGGGAGCTGTTTTTT. This translates into CAEGDRNTGELFF.

This clonotype was found a few times. The chain couples TRBV20-1 to TRBJ1-2; maybe TRBD1 (6 bases). The CDR3 has 19 residues. V shed 2 bases and J shed 4 bases, with 29 bases lying between them. The V gene's germline CDR1 is DFQATT and CDR2 SNEGSKA (reference sequence). The CDR3 DNA is TGCAGTGCTAGAAAAGCCCTACAGGGAACTTTGTTAAACGGCTATGGCTACACCTTC. It is translated as CSARKALQGTLLNGYGYTF.

This clonotype showed up just a few times. The chain uses TRBV18 and TRBJ1-4; TRBD1 is a possible D gene (5 bases). This CDR3 contains 13 residues. Germline V gives CDR1 KGHSH, CDR2 LQKENI. V lost 4 bases and J lost 4, with 7 bases in between. In DNA form, the CDR3 reads TGTGCCAGCTCACTTGACAGTAATGAAAAACTGTTTTTT. It translates to CASSLDSNEKLFF.